The clone carrying this TCR beta chain was counted only a few times. The target antigen is unknown. The sample belongs to a study of cytomegalovirus exposure and HLA in healthy donors. Across the whole study: Unique TCRs numbering approximately 81 million, obtained from HLA-typed donors, made up an early data release.

Whole-study findings and limits: A few of the chains that were CMV-associated were confirmed in vitro to be specific for CMV antigens.

Researchers ran the PCR with 60 Vbeta and 13 Jbeta primers. Clones were sequenced by immunoSEQ multiplex PCR, and TCRdb holds only the in-frame ones, with some missing. This repertoire shows under 130,000 clones, over 60% found once; its top ten account for roughly 8%. This CDR3 has 18 residues. From germline, CDR1 is PRHDT and CDR2 FYEKMQ (reference sequence). V trimming: 1 base; J trimming: 2 bases; junction bases outside the gene matches: 13. This TCR was recovered from a man aged 40-49 years in good health and CMV-seropositive. The J gene is TRBJ2-5, the V gene TRBV13; the match to TRBD2 covers 7 bases. The sequenced sample consisted of PBMCs. In DNA, the CDR3 is TGTGCCAGCAGCTTAGCGGGCGGGAGTGGAGCACTTCAAGAGACCCAGTACTTC. Translated: CASSLAGGSGALQETQYF.